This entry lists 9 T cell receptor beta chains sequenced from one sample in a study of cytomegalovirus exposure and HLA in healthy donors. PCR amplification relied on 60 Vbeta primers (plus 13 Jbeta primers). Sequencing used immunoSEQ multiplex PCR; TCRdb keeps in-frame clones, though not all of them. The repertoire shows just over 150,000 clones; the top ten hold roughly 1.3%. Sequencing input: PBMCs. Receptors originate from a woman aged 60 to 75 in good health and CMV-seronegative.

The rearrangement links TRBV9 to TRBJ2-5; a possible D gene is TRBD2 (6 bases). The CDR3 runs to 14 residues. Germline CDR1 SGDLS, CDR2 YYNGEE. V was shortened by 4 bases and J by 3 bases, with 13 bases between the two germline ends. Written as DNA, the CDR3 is TGTGCCAGCAGCCCCCACTCGGGGGAAGAGACCCAGTACTTC. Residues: CASSPHSGEETQYF.

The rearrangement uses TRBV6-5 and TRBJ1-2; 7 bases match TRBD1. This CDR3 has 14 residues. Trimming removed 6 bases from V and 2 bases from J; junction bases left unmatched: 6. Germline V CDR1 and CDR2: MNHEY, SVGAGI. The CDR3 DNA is TGTGCCAGCAGCCCACAGGGGATCAACTATGGCTACACCTTC. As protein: CASSPQGINYGYTF.

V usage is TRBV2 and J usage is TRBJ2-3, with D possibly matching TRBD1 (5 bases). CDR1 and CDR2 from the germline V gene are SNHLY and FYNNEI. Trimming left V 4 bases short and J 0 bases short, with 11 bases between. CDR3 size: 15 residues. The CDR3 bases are TGTGCCAGCAGTGCCCAGGGTTCTAGCACAGATACGCAGTATTTT. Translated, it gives CASSAQGSSTDTQYF.

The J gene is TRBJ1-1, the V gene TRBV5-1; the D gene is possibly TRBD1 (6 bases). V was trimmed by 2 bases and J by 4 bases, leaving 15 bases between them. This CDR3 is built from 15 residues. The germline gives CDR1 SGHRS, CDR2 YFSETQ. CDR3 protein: CASSLTVDRSTEAFF. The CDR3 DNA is TGCGCCAGCAGCTTAACCGTGGACAGATCCACTGAAGCTTTCTTT.

CDR3 sequence: CATSSTGATRETQYF. CDR3 DNA: TGTGCCACCAGCAGTACAGGGGCGACTAGAGAGACCCAGTACTTC. The rearrangement joins TRBV15 to TRBJ2-5; D might be TRBD1 (7 bases). The ends were cut back, 3 bases at V and 4 bases at J, with 15 bases in the middle. Germline loops: CDR1 LNHNV, CDR2 YYDKDF (reference sequence). The CDR3 length is 15 residues.

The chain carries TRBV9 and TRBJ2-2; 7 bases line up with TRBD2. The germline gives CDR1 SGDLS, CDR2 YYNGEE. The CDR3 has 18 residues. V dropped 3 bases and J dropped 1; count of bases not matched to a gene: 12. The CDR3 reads CASSGYFSSGGNTGELFF. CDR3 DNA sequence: TGTGCCAGCAGCGGCTATTTTAGTTCGGGGGGGAACACCGGGGAGCTGTTTTTT.

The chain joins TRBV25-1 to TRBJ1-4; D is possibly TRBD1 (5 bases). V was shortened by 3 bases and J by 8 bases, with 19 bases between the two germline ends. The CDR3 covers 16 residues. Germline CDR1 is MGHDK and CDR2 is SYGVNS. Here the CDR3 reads CASSDPGDAHGEKLFF. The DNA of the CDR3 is TGTGCCAGCAGTGACCCGGGGGACGCCCATGGGGAAAAACTGTTTTTT. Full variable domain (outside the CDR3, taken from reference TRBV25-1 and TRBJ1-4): EADIYQTPRYLVIGTGKKITLECSQTMGHDKMYWYQQDPGMELHLIHYSYGVNSTEKGDLSSESTVSRIRTEHFPLTLESARPSHTSQYLCASSDPGDAHGEKLFFGSGTQLSVL.

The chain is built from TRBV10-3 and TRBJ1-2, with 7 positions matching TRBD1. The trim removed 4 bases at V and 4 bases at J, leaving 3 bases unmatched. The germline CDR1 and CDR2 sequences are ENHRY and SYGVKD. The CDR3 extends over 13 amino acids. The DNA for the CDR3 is TGTGCCATCAGTGGGGCAGGGGGCTATGGCTACACCTTC. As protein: CAISGAGGYGYTF.

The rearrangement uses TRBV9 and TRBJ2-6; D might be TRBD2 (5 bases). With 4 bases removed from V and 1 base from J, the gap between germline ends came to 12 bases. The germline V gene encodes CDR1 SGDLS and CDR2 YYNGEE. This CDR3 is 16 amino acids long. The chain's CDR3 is CASSPRRGSGANVLTF. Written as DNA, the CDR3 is TGTGCCAGCAGCCCGAGAAGAGGGTCTGGGGCCAACGTCCTGACTTTC. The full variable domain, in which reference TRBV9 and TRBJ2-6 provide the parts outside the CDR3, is DSGVTQTPKHLITATGQRVTLRCSPRSGDLSVYWYQQSLDQGLQFLIQYYNGEERAKGNILERFSAQQFPDLHSELNLSSLELGDSALYFCASSPRRGSGANVLTFGAGSRLTVL.